One sample yielded the 5 T cell receptor beta chains listed below, sequenced in a study of blood T cell repertoires in COVID-19. The protocol was immunoSEQ multiplex PCR, while the TCRdb copy is restricted to in-frame clones and leaves out a portion. The sample lists some 40,000 clones; just under 80% were seen once. Sequenced material: peripheral blood. The origin of the receptors is an elderly man with active or convalescent COVID-19.

This chain joins TRBV9 and TRBJ1-1; 7 bases agree with TRBD1. J gave up 6 bases and V 5 bases, and 13 bases lay outside the gene matches. The CDR3 is 15 amino acids. CDR1 SGDLS and CDR2 YYNGEE come from the germline V gene. DNA of the CDR3: TGTGCCAGCAGAAAAGGAGACAGGGAGGCTTCTGAAGCTTTCTTT. It encodes CASRKGDREASEAFF.

This clone was recorded once. The chain combines TRBV9 with TRBJ2-3, with 11 bases that match TRBD1. Losses at the gene ends were 2 bases for V and 3 bases for J; bases not matched to a gene: 2. The germline gives CDR1 SGDLS, CDR2 YYNGEE. The CDR3 spans 15 residues. The CDR3 DNA follows: TGTGCCAGCAGCGTGGGGACAGGGGGGACAGATACGCAGTATTTT. Translated, it gives CASSVGTGGTDTQYF.

V gene TRBV6-2 or TRBV6-3 combines with J gene TRBJ2-3; D is possibly TRBD2 (6 bases). Trimming left V 2 bases short and J 6 bases short, with 15 bases between. The germline V gene has CDR1 MNHEY and CDR2 SVGEGT. CDR3 size: 15 residues. CDR3 bases: TGTGCCAGCAGTTACCTTAGCGGCCCGGGGGATACGCAGTATTTT. Amino acid sequence: CASSYLSGPGDTQYF.

The chain recombines TRBV5-1 with TRBJ2-2; TRBD1 matches 12 bases. The germline V gene encodes CDR1 SGHRS and CDR2 YFSETQ. This CDR3 region has 16 residues. With V trimmed by 4 bases and J by 4 bases, 5 bases remained unmatched. The CDR3 is CASSPGTGGFTGELFF. Written as DNA, the CDR3 is TGCGCCAGCAGCCCCGGGACAGGGGGCTTCACCGGGGAGCTGTTTTTT.

The genes are TRBV29-1 and TRBJ2-1; 7 nucleotides align to TRBD2. This CDR3 has 15 amino acids. After removal of 3 bases from V and 2 bases from J, the junction contained 7 bases not matched to a gene. Per germline, CDR1 SQVTM and CDR2 ANQGSEA. CDR3 protein: CSVDGGGRTYNEQFF. In DNA form, the CDR3 reads TGCAGCGTTGATGGCGGGGGACGGACCTACAATGAGCAGTTCTTC.